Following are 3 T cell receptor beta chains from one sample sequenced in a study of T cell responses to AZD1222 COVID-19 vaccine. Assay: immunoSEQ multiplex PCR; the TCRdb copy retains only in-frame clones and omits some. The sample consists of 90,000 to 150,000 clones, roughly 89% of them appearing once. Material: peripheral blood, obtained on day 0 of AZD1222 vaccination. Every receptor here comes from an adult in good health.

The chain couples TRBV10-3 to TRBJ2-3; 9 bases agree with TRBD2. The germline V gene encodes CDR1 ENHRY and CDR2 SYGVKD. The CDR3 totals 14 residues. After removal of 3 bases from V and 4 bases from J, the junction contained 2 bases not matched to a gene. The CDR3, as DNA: TGTGCCATCAGTGATAGCGGGAGCTCAGATACGCAGTATTTT. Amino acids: CAISDSGSSDTQYF.

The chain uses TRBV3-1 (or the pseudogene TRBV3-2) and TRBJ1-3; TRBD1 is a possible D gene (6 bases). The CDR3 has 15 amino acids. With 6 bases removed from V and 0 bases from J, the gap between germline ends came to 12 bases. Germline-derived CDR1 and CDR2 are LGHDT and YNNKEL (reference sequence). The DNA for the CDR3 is TGTGCCAGCAGAAACAGGGTATACTCTGGAAACACCATATATTTT. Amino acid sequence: CASRNRVYSGNTIYF.

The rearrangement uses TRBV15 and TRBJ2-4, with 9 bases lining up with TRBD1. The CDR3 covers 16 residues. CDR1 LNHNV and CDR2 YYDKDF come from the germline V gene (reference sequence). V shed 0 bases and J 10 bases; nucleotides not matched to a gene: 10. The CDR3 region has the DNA TGTGCCACCAGCAGAGATCGGGGGACAGGGACCAGAATTCAGTACTTC. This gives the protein CATSRDRGTGTRIQYF. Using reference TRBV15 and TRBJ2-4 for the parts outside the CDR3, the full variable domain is DAMVIQNPRYQVTQFGKPVTLSCSQTLNHNVMYWYQQKSSQAPKLLFHYYDKDFNNEADTPDNFQSRRPNTSFCFLDIRSPGLGDTAMYLCATSRDRGTGTRIQYFGAGTRLSVL.